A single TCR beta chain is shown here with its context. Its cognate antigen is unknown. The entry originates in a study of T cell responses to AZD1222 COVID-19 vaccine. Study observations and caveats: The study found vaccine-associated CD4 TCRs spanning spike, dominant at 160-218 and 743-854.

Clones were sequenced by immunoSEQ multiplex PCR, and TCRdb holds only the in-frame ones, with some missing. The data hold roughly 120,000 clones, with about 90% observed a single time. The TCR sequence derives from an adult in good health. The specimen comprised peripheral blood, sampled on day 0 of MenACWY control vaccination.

The CDR3 coding sequence is TGCGCCAGCAGCTTGCGCGGGTTAGGTGACGAGCAGTACTTC. This gives the protein CASSLRGLGDEQYF. This chain connects TRBV5-1 to TRBJ2-7; tentatively, D is TRBD2 (5 bases). Trimming took 1 base from V and 5 from J, leaving 13 bases between them. Looked up from germline, CDR1 is SGHRS and CDR2 is YFSETQ. The CDR3 runs 14 residues.